The rows below give T cell receptor beta chains drawn from one sample of a study of graft-versus-host responses after intestinal transplantation. For these receptors, no antigen is known. Method: immunoSEQ multiplex PCR; TCRdb's copy keeps in-frame clones and lacks some. The sample comprises about 81,000 clones, approximately 90% of which are singletons, and about 0.34% rests with the top ten. The sample here was unstimulated CD4+ T cells sorted from spleen or lymph node cells, taken before transplant. The receptors originated from a human donor who was the organ donor for an intestinal transplant. CDR3s include the opening cysteine and the closing phenylalanine or tryptophan. Fields, in order: D gene, J gene, V gene, clone size, CDR3 DNA, CDR3 protein. A D gene is named only where the DNA matches it firmly. Only some rows state a clone size, as once, few, many or a class for expanded clones.

NA,TRBJ1-4,TRBV6-1,NA,TGTGCCAGCAGCATGGGCCATAATGAAAAACTGTTTTTC,CASSMGHNEKLFF
NA,TRBJ1-5,TRBV18,NA,TGTGCCAGCTCACTATACAGGCTCAATCAGCCCCAGCATTTT,CASSLYRLNQPQHF
NA,TRBJ1-2,TRBV29-1,NA,TGCAGCGTTGAAGCAGGGTACTATGGCTACACCTTC,CSVEAGYYGYTF
NA,TRBJ2-7,TRBV28,NA,TGTGCCAGTGGCTCGGGGTATTTCATCTACGAGCAGTACTTC,CASGSGYFIYEQYF
NA,TRBJ2-7,TRBV11-1,NA,TGTGCCAGCAGCTTACCCCATGGGGGCGTCTCCTACGAGCAGTACTTC,CASSLPHGGVSYEQYF
TRBD1,TRBJ1-2,TRBV18,NA,TGTGCCAGCTTTTCCGGGACAGGGGGCACCCACTATGGCTACACCTTC,CASFSGTGGTHYGYTF
NA,TRBJ2-3,TRBV5-1,NA,TGCGCCAGCAGCTTCGGGGCGGGGGCTAGCACAGATACGCAGTATTTT,CASSFGAGASTDTQYF
TRBD1,TRBJ1-1,TRBV30,NA,TGTGCCTGGAGTGTACGACAGGGGACCACTGAAGCTTTCTTT,CAWSVRQGTTEAFF
NA,TRBJ2-5,TRBV2,few,TGTGCCAGCAGTAGGACTAAGGCACAAGAGACCCAGTACTTC,CASSRTKAQETQYF
NA,TRBJ2-1,TRBV7-2,NA,TGTGCCAGCAGAAAGGAGAATGAGCAGTTCTTC,CASRKENEQFF
NA,TRBJ2-1,TRBV4-1,NA,TGCGCCAGCAGCCAACCCCTTGGATCGGGCTCCTACAATGAGCAGTTCTTC,CASSQPLGSGSYNEQFF
TRBD1,TRBJ1-6,TRBV13,NA,TGTGCCAGCAGCAGCCGACAGGGTCATAATTCACCCCTCCACTTT,CASSSRQGHNSPLHF
NA,TRBJ1-2,TRBV5-1,once,TGCGCCAGCAGCCCCACCTCCGCACAGGGTAGGGATGGCTACACCTTC,CASSPTSAQGRDGYTF
NA,TRBJ2-5,TRBV5-1,once,TGCGCCAGCAGCGCAGGCTATCCCGAAGAGACCCAGTACTTC,CASSAGYPEETQYF